These 5 T cell receptor beta chains share one sample of origin, sequenced in a study of shared clonotypes between healthy human individuals. Assay used: immunoSEQ multiplex PCR; TCRdb lists only in-frame clones, some missing. The data show over a million clones, 75% to 80% seen once. Sequenced: memory CD4+ T cells from PBMCs. The sample's subset: CD45RA-negative fraction. These receptors came from a man between 18 and 29 years old in good health. Some clones in this sample may be carry-over from other donors' samples.

This clone was picked up a small number of times. V usage is TRBV27 and J usage is TRBJ2-1, with 7 positions matching TRBD2. The CDR3 loop spans 14 amino acids. Germline lookup yields CDR1 MNHEY and CDR2 SMNVEV (reference sequence). V shed 3 bases, J shed 9 bases, and the junction held 8 bases outside the gene matches. DNA for the CDR3: TGTGCCAGCAGTTTTGAGCGGGGCCGGGGTGAGCAGTTCTTC. Translation: CASSFERGRGEQFF.

The CDR3 here is CASSEMGQLTSTDTQYF. Written as DNA, the CDR3 is TGTGCCAGCAGTGAAATGGGGCAGTTAACCAGCACAGATACGCAGTATTTT. This sequence joins TRBV6-1 and TRBJ2-3; TRBD1 is a possible D gene (5 bases). Germline CDR1 reads MNHNS; CDR2 reads SASEGT. The ends were cut back, 2 bases at V and 0 bases at J, with 15 bases in the middle. This CDR3 contains 17 residues.

V and J are TRBV9 and TRBJ2-1; 7 nucleotides agree with TRBD2. From germline, CDR1 is SGDLS and CDR2 YYNGEE. This CDR3 region has 16 residues. V dropped 5 bases and J dropped 8; count of bases not matched to a gene: 16. CDR3 in amino acids: CASREKLGEGWDEQFF. As DNA, the CDR3 is TGTGCCAGCAGGGAGAAGTTAGGGGAGGGCTGGGATGAGCAGTTCTTC. Using reference TRBV9 and TRBJ2-1 for the parts outside the CDR3, the full variable domain is DSGVTQTPKHLITATGQRVTLRCSPRSGDLSVYWYQQSLDQGLQFLIQYYNGEERAKGNILERFSAQQFPDLHSELNLSSLELGDSALYFCASREKLGEGWDEQFFGPGTRLTVL.

The chain uses TRBV2 and TRBJ2-1; D call uncertain. The CDR3 extends over 11 amino acids. Deletions cut 6 bases from V and 4 bases from J, with 4 bases between. The germline gives CDR1 SNHLY, CDR2 FYNNEI. CDR3 region: CASRQYNEQFF. As DNA, the CDR3 is TGTGCCAGCAGACAGTACAATGAGCAGTTCTTC.

This sequence joins TRBV15 and TRBJ1-3, with TRBD1 matching over 7 bases. CDR3 length: 16 amino acids. Germline V gene sequence: CDR1 LNHNV, CDR2 YYDKDF (reference sequence). V shed 1 base and J 0 bases; nucleotides not matched to a gene: 3. DNA of the CDR3: TGTGCCACCAGCAGAGGGACAGGCTCCTCTGGAAACACCATATATTTT. This encodes CATSRGTGSSGNTIYF.